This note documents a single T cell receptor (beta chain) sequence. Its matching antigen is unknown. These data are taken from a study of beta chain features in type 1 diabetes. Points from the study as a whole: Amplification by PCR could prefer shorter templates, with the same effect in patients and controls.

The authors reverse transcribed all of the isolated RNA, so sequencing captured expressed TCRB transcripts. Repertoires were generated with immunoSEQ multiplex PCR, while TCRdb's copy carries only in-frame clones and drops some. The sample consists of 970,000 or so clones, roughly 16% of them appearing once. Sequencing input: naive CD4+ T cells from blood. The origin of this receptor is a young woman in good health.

In nucleotides, the CDR3 is TGTGCCAGCAGTACCAGTAGCGGGAGTCCCTACAATGAGCAGTTCTTC. It specifies CASSTSSGSPYNEQFF. This chain uses TRBV28 with TRBJ2-1; TRBD2 matches 9 bases. This CDR3 is 16 amino acids long. Germline V gene sequence: CDR1 MDHEN, CDR2 SYDVKM. J was trimmed by 2 bases and V by 5 bases; bases with no gene match: 7.